This section outlines one TCR beta chain sequence together with its context. Its antigen is currently unknown. As for treatment: roughly 11-day PBMC culture with coronavirus spike peptide pools or control peptides (ViraFEST assay). After being plated at two million per well, PBMCs were cultured with roughly 9.5 IU/ml IL-2 and about 10 ug/ml peptide pools. The sample is drawn from a study of vaccination and CD4 T cells after COVID-19. Whole-study context: The makeup of the convalescents was six males and four females, two of them Hispanic. From HCoV-229E, HCoV-OC43, HCoV-NL63 and SARS-CoV-2, overlapping spike peptides were used to stimulate the cells.

Germline V gene data show CDR1 as DFQATT and CDR2 as SNEGSKA (reference sequence). CDR3 length: 14 amino acids. V lost 5 bases and J lost 5; bases outside the gene matches: 9. General study results and limits: The median SARS-CoV-2-reactive clonotype number increased from 21 to 38, without statistical significance.

With the Oncomine TCR Beta short-read assay, DNA from cultured CD4+ T cells was sequenced. Using its own MiXCR run on the PCR reads, TCRdb lists one record per CDR3 protein. The sample records 8,000 to 10,000 distinct CDR3 sequences, about half being singletons. This sequence was found in a human donor who had recovered from COVID-19. The V call is TRBV20-1, the J call TRBJ2-7, with 10 bases fitting TRBD2. Sequenced material: CD4+ T cells from blood, cultured in vitro. CDR3 residues: CSAEISGRLNEQYF. CDR3 DNA sequence: TGCAGTGCTGAGATTAGCGGGAGGCTCAACGAGCAGTACTTC.